This TCR beta chain came from a study of blood T cell repertoires in COVID-19. Whole-study context: Samples taken during acute and convalescent COVID-19 were collected in the United States, Italy and Spain.

Participants came from fewer than 25 US areas, aged about 18 to 100 years. Grouping used clinical history reported by participants in a survey and questionnaire. Profiled with immunoSEQ multiplex PCR; TCRdb holds only in-frame clones, not every one. Here the sample spans hundreds of thousands of clones, 70% to 90% being singletons. The J segment lost 0 bases and the V segment lost 4 bases, leaving 5 bases of the junction unmatched. Germline CDR1 reads SGHRS; CDR2 reads YFSETQ. This CDR3 spans 15 amino acids. Material for sequencing was PBMCs or T cells enriched from blood (not recorded which). This sequence was found in a man aged 25-40 years with acute COVID-19. The chain employs TRBV5-1 and TRBJ1-1; TRBD1 matches 8 bases. The CDR3 region is CASSDQGAMNTEAFF. DNA for the CDR3: TGCGCCAGCAGCGACCAGGGGGCCATGAACACTGAAGCTTTCTTT.